Listed here is a single T cell receptor (beta chain). Its antigen is not known. The study ran its PCR with 60 Vbeta and 13 Jbeta primers. Profiled with immunoSEQ multiplex PCR; TCRdb holds only in-frame clones, not every one. The sample consists of about 120,000 clones, 81% of them appearing once. Germline loops: CDR1 KGHSH, CDR2 LQKENI. Losses at the gene ends were 3 bases for V and 4 bases for J; bases not matched to a gene: 12. There are 18 residues in the CDR3. This record belongs to a study of cytomegalovirus exposure and HLA in healthy donors. Findings and caveats of the study: The Asian-associated ancestry cluster reportedly had fewer N-insertions than the 666-donor mean in a later analysis. Upon later analysis, HLA-associated TCR beta chains proved more clonally expanded than other, equally common chains. What was likely a sequencing artifact was a cluster of highly shared sequence variants.

This clonotype was obtained from a woman aged 25 to 45 in good health and CMV-seronegative. The chain carries TRBV18 and TRBJ1-2; 12 nucleotides match TRBD1. Sequences were obtained from PBMCs. The CDR3 DNA sequence: TGTGCCAGCTCACCGCTTCCGGGACAGGGGGCATCTGGCTATGGCTACACCTTC. Translated, it gives CASSPLPGQGASGYGYTF.